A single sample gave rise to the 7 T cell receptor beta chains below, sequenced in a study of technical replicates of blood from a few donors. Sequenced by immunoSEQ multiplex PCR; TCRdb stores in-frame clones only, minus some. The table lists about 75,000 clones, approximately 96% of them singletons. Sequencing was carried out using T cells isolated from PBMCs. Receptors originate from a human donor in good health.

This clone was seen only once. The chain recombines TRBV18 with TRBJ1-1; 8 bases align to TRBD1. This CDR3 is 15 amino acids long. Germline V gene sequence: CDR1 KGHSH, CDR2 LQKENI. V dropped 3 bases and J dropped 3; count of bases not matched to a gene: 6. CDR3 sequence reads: CASSPRGGQDTEAFF. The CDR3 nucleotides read TGTGCCAGCTCACCTAGGGGGGGACAGGACACTGAAGCTTTCTTT.

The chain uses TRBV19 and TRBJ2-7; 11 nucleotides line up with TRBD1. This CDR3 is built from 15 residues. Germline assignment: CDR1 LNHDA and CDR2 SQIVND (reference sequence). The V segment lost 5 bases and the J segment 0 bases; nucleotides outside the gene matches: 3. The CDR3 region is CASSPGTGGSYEQYF. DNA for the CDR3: TGTGCCAGTAGTCCCGGGACAGGGGGCTCCTACGAGCAGTACTTC.

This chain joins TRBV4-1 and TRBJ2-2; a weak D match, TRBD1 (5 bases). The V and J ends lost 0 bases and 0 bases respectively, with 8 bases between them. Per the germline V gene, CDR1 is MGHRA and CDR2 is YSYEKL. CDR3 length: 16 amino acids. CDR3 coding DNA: TGCGCCAGCAGCCAAGAGCAGGACACGAACACCGGGGAGCTGTTTTTT. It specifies CASSQEQDTNTGELFF.

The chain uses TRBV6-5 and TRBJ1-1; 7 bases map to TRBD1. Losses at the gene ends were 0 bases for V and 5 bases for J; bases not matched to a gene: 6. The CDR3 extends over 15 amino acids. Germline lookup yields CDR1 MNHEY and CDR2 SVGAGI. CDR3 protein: CASSYSTGVMTEAFF. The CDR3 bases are TGTGCCAGCAGTTACTCAACAGGGGTTATGACTGAAGCTTTCTTT.

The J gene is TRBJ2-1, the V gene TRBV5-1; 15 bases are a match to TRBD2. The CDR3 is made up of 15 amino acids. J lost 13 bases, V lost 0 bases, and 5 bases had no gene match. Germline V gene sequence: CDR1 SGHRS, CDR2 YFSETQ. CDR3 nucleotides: TGCGCCAGCAGCTTGGCTCCGGGACTAGCGGGAGGTCAGTTCTTC. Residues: CASSLAPGLAGGQFF.

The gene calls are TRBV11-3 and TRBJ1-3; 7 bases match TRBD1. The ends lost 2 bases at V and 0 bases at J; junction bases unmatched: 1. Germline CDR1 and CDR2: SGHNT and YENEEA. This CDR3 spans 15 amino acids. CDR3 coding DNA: TGTGCCAGCAGCTTATGGGACAGCTCTGGAAACACCATATATTTT. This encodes CASSLWDSSGNTIYF.

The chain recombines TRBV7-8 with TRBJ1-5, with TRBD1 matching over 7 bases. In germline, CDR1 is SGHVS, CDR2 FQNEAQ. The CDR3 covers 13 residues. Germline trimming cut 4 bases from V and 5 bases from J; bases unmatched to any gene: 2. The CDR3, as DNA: TGTGCCAGCAGCTCGGGACAGTATCAGCCCCAGCATTTT. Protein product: CASSSGQYQPQHF.